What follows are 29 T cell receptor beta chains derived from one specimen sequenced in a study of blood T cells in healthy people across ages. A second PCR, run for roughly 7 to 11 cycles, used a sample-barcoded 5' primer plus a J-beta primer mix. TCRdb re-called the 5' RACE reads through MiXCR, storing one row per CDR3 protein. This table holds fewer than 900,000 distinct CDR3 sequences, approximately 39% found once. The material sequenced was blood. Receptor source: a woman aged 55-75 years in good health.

The CDR3 region has the DNA TGTGCCATCACTGTAGCGGGGGGGCACAATGAGCAGTTCTTC. Protein: CAITVAGGHNEQFF. The rearrangement joins TRBV10-3 to TRBJ2-1; 11 bases match TRBD2. J gave up 5 bases and V 7 bases, and 4 bases lay outside the gene matches. Germline V gives CDR1 ENHRY, CDR2 SYGVKD. The CDR3 is 14 amino acids.

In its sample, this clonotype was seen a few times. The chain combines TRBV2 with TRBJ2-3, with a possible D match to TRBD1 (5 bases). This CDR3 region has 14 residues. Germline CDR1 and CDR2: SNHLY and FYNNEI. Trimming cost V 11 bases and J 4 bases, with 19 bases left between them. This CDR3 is CAGQDGSEADTQYF. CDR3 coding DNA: TGTGCCGGACAAGACGGGTCAGAGGCAGATACGCAGTATTTT.

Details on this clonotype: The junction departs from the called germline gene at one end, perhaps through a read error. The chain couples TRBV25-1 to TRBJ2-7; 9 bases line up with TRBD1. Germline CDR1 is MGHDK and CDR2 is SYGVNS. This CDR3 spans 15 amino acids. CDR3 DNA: TGTGCCAGCAGCGAATTGACAGGGGGATTTTACGAGCAGTACTTC. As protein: CASSELTGGFYEQYF.

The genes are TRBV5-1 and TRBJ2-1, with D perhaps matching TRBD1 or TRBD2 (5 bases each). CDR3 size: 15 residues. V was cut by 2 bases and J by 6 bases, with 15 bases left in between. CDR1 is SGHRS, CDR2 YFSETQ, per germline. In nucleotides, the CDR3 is TGCGCCAGCAGCTTAGGGGACGGAGTGGGCAATGAGCAGTTCTTC. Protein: CASSLGDGVGNEQFF.

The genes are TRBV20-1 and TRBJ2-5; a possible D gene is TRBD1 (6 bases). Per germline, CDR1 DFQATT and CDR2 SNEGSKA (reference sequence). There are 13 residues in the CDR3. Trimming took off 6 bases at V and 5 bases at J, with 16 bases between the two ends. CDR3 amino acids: CSALPRGRETQYF. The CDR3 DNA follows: TGCAGTGCACTCCCCAGGGGACGGGAGACCCAGTACTTC.

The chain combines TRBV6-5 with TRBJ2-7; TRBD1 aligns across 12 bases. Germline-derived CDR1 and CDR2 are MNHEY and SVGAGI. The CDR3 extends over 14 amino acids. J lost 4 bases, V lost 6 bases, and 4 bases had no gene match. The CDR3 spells CASSRDRGLYEQYF. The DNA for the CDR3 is TGTGCCAGCAGCCGGGACAGGGGGCTGTACGAGCAGTACTTC.

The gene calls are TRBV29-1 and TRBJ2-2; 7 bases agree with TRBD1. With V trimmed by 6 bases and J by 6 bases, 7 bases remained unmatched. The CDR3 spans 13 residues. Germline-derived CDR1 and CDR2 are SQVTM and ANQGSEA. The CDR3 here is CSVGTVRAGELFF. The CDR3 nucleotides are TGCAGCGTCGGGACAGTACGGGCCGGGGAGCTGTTTTTT.

The CDR3 sequence is CASSPHVQETQYF. The CDR3 coding sequence is TGTGCCAGCTCACCACACGTACAGGAGACCCAGTACTTC. The V gene is TRBV18, the J gene TRBJ2-7; the D is unclear. The closer fit of TRBJ2-5 to the DNA end suggests the J call may be wrong. The CDR3 extends over 13 amino acids. CDR1 is KGHSH, CDR2 LQKENI, per germline.

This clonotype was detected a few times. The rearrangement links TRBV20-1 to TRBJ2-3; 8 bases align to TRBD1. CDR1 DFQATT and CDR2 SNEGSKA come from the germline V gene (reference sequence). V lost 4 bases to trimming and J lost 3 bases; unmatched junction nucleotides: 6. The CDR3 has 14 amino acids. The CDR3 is CSAIQGARTDTQYF. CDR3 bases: TGCAGTGCTATTCAGGGGGCGAGGACAGATACGCAGTATTTT.

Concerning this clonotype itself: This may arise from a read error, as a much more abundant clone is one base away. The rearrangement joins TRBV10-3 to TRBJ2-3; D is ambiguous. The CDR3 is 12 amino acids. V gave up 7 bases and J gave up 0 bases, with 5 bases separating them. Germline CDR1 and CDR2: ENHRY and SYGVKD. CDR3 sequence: CAITDSTDTQYF. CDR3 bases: TGTGCCATCACGGACAGCACAGATACGCAGTATTTT.

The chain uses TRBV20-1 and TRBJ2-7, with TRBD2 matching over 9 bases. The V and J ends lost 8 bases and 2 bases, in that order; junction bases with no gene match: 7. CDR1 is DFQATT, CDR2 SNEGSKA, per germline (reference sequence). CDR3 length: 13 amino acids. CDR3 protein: CSSLTSGTYEQYF. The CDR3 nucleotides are TGCAGTTCCCTGACTAGCGGTACCTACGAGCAGTACTTC.

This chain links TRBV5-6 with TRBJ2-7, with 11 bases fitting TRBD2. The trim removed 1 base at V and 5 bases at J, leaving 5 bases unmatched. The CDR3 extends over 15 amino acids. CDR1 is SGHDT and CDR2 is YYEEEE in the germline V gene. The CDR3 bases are TGTGCCAGCAGCTTGCTACTAGCGGGGGTCCACGAGCAGTACTTC. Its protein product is CASSLLLAGVHEQYF.

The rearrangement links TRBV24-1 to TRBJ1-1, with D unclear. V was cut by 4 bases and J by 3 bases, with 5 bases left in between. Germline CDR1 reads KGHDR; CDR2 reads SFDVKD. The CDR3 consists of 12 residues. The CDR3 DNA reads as TGTGCCACCAGTGAAGCCGACACTGAAGCTTTCTTT. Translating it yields CATSEADTEAFF.

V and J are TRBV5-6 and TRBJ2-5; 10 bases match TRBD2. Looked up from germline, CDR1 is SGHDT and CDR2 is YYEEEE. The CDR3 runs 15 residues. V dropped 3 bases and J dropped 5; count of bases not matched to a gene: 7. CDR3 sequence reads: CASSSTSGSGETQYF. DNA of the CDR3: TGTGCCAGCAGCTCGACTAGCGGGTCTGGTGAGACCCAGTACTTC.

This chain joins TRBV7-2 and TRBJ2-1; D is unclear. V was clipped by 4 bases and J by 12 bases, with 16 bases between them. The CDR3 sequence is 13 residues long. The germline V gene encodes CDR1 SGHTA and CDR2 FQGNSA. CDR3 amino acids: CASSSPNLEAQFF. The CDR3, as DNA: TGTGCCAGCAGCTCCCCCAACCTAGAAGCGCAGTTCTTC.

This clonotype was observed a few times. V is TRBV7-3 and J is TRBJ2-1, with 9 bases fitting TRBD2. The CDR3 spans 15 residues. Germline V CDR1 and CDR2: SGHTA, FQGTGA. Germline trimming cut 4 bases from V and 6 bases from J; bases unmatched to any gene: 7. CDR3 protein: CASSSQGLASNEQFF. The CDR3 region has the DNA TGTGCCAGCAGCTCGCAAGGACTAGCGAGCAATGAGCAGTTCTTC.

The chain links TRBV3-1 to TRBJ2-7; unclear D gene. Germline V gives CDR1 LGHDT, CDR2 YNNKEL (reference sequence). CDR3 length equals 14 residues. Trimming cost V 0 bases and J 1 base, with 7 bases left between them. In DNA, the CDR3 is TGTGCCAGCAGCCAAGATCGGGTGTCCTACGAGCAGTACTTC. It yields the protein CASSQDRVSYEQYF.

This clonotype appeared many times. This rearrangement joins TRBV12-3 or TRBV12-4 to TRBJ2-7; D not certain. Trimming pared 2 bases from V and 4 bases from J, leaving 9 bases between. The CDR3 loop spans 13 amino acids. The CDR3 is CASSLYRWYEQYF. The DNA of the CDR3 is TGTGCCAGCAGTTTATATCGGTGGTACGAGCAGTACTTC.

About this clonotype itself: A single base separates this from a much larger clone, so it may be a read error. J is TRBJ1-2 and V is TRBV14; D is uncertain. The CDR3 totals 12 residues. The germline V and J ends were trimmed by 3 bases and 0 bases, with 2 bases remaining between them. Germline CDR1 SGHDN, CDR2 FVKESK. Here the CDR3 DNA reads TGTGCCAGCAGCCACACTAACTATGGCTACACCTTC. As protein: CASSHTNYGYTF.

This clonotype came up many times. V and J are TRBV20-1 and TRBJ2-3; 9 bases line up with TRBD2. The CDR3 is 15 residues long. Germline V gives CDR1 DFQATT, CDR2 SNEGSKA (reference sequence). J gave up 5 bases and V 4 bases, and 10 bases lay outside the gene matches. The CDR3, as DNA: TGCAGTGCTACTAACGCGGGGGGGCCTGGAGATACGCAGTATTTT. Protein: CSATNAGGPGDTQYF.

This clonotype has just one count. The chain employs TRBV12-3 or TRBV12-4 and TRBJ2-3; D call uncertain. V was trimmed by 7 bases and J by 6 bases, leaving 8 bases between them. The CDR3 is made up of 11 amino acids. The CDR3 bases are TGTGCCAGCACCTACCTTGATACGCAGTATTTT. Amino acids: CASTYLDTQYF.

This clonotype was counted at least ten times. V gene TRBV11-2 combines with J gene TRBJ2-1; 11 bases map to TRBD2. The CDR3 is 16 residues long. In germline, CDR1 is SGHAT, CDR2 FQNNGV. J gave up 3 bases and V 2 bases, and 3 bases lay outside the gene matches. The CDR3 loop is CASSLRLAGIYNEQFF. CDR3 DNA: TGTGCCAGCAGCTTAAGACTAGCGGGGATCTACAATGAGCAGTTCTTC.

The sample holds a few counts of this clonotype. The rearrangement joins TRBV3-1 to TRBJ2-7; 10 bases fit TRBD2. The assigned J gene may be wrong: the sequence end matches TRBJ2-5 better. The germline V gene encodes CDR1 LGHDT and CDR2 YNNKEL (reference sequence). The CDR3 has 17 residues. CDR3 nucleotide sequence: TGTGCCAGCAGCCCTCGGACTAGCGGAGCCCGTCTTTTGACCCAGTACTTC. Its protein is CASSPRTSGARLLTQYF.

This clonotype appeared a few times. The CDR3 sequence: CASSLSPRGDYEQYF. CDR3 sequence (DNA): TGTGCCAGCAGCTTATCTCCACGGGGAGACTACGAGCAGTACTTC. V usage is TRBV13 and J usage is TRBJ2-7; D possibly corresponds to TRBD2 (5 bases). The germline gives CDR1 PRHDT, CDR2 FYEKMQ (reference sequence). The CDR3 runs to 15 residues. The V end was cut by 2 bases, the J end by 3 bases, with 14 bases between.

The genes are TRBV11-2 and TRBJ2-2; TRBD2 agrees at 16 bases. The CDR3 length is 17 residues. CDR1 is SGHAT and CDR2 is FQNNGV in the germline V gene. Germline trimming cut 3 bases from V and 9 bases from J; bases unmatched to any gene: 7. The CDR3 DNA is TGTGCCAGCAGCTTCGGGGGACTAGCGGGAGGGCCTAGGGAGCTGTTTTTT. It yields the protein CASSFGGLAGGPRELFF.

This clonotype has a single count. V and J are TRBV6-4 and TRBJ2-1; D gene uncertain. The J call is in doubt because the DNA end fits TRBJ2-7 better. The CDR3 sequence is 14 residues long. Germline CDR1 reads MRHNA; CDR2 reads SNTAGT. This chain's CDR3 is CASASTGPAREQYF. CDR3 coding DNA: TGTGCCAGCGCGTCAACGGGTCCAGCCCGTGAGCAGTACTTC.

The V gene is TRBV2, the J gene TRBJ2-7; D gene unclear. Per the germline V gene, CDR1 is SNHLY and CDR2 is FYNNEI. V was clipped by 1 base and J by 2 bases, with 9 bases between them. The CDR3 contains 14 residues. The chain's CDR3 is CASSEEGPPYEQYF. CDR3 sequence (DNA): TGTGCCAGCAGTGAAGAAGGTCCACCCTACGAGCAGTACTTC. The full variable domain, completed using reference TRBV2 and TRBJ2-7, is EPEVTQTPSHQVTQMGQEVILRCVPISNHLYFYWYRQILGQKVEFLVSFYNNEISEKSEIFDDQFSVERPDGSNFTLKIRSTKLEDSAMYFCASSEEGPPYEQYFGPGTRLTVT.

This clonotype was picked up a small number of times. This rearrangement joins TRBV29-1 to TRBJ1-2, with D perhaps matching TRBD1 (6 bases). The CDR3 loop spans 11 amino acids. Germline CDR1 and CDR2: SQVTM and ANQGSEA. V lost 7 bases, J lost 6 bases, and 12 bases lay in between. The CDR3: CSAGGGDGYTF. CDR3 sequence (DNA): TGCAGCGCGGGGGGGGGCGATGGCTACACCTTC.

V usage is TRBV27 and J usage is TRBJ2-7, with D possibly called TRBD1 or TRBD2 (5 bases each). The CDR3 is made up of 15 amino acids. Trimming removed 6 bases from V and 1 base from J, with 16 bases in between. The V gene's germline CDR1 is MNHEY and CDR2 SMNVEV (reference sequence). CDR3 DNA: TGTGCCAGCAGGCCCGGGGCAGGCGTATCCTACGAGCAGTACTTC. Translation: CASRPGAGVSYEQYF.